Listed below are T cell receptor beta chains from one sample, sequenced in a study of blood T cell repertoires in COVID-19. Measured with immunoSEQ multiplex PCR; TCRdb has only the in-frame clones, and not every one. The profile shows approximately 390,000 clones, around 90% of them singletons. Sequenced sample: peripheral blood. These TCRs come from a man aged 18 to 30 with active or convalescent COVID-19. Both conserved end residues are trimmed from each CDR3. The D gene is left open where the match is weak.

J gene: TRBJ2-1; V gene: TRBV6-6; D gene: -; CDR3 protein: ASRLVGNNEQF
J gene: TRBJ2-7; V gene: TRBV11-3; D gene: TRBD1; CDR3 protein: ASSLAPGQGLY
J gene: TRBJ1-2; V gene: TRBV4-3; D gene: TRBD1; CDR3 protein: ASSQDRGGSYGYT
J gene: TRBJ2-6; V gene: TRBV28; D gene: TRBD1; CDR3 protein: ASSSPRQGRANVLT
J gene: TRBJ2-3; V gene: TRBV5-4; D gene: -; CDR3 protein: ASSWGPGTDTQY
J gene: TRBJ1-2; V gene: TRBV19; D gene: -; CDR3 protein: ASSPPLGGYYGYT
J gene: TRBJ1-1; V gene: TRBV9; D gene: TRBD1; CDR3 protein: ASSEIQGPNTEAF
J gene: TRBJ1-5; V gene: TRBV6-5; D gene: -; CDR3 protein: ASREQGYSNQPQH
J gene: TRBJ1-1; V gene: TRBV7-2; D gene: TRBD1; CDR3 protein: ASRHRGQTSNTEAF
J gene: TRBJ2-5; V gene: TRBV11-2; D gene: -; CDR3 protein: ASSLPGVGTQY
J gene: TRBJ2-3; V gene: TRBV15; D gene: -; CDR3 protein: ATSRGGGRTDTQY
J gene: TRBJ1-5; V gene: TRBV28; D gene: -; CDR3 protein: ASSGRVLTYSNQPQH
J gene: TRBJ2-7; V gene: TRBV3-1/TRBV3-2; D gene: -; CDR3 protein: ASSQGGSEQY
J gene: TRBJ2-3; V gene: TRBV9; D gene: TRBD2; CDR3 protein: ASSVAQVAGVGTDTQY
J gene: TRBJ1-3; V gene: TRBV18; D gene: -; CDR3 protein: ASSPRDSGNTIY
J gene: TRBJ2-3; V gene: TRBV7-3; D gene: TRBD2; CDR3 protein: ASSPMEGLGTDTQY
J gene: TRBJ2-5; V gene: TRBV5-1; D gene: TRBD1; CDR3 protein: ASKSGTGFYETQY
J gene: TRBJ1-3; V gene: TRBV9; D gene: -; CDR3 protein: ASSGGSSGNTIY
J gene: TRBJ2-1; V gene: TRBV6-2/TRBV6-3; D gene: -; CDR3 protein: ASRLVGAYNEQF
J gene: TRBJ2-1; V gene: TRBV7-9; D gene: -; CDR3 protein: ASSFVGLPSDEQF
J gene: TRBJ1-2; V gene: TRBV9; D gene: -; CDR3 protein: ASSVSYSYGYT
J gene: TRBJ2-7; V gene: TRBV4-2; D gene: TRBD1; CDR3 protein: ASSQEYYRGPYEQY
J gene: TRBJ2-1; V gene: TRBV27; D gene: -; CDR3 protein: ASSPRDFANEQF
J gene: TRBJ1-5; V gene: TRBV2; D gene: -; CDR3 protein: ASSEVGLVQPQH
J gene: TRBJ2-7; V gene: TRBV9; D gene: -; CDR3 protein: ASSVGGGNGEQY
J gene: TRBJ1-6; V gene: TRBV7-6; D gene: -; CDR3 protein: ASSLGDGGYNSPLH
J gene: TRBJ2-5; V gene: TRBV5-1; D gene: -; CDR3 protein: ASSLAGVALETQY
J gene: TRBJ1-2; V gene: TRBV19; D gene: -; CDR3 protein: ASSIGTANYGYT
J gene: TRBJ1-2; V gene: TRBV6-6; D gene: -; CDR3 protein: ASSYLQGYT
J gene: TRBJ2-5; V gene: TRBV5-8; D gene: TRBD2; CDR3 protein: ASSLGTSGREETQY
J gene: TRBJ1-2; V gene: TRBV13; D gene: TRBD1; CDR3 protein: ASSPGTGGGGYGYT
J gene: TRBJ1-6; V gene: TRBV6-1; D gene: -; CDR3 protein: ASSEVNKLSPLH
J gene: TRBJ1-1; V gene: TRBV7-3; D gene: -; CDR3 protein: ASSPIPGRGNTEAF
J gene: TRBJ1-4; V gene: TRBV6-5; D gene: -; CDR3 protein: ASSRGATNEKLF
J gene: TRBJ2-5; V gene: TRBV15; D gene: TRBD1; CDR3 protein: ATSRRGQGSGETQY
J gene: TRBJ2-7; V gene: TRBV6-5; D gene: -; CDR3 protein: ASSQYRTRLGEQY
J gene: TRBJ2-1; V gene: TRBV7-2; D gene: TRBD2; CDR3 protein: ASSLAPGLAGGHEQF
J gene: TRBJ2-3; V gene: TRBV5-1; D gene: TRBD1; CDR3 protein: ASSLSLVGTGGGGSDTQY
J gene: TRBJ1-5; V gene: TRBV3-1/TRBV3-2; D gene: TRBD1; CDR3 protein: ASSLGQLRPQH
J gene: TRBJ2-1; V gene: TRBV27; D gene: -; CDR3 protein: ASSPSEGPGNEQF
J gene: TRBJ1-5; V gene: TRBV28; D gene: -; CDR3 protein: ASSFAGGVGYSNQPQH
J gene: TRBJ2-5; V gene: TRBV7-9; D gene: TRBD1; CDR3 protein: ASSRTGQGAGETQY
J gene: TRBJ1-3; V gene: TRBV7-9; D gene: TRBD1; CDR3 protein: ASSSPGTGDSSGGNTIY
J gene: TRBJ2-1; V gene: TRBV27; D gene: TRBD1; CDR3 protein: ASSWNRGNEQF
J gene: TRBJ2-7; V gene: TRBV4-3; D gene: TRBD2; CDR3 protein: ASSQAGTSSYEQY
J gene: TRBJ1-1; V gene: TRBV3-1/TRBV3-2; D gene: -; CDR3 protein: ASSQQYPERGAF
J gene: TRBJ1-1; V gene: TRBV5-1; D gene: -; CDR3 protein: ASSLPGQRNTEAF
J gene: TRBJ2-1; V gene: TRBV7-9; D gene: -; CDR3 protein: ASSLGQSLPYNEQF
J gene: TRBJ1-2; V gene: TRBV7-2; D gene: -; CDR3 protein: ASSPYTGSDYGYT
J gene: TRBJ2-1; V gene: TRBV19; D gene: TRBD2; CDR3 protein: ASMLGTSGRVSNEQF